This passage covers 14 T cell receptor beta chains from one sample sequenced in a study of T-cell memory formation after mild COVID-19 (dated by TCRdb to the early 2020s). Library preparation used 5' RACE. TCRdb names Illumina NovaSeq 6000 as the instrument used. The public reads were run again by TCRdb, first through fastp at Q25 and then through MiXCR, and only productive beta chains were kept. Here each entry gathers all rows of one CDR3 protein and keeps the most common genes and DNA. Within this sample are under 300,000 distinct CDR3 sequences, with approximately 9% of them counted one time only. The ten largest clones represent 20% to 25% of the sample. The sample comprised PBMCs or a T cell subset sorted from them (not recorded which). The source of these receptors is a man between 18 and 29 years old who had mild COVID-19 (a few samples of this study predate the infection). The sample titles of this study are shuffled in the database, so cell type and time point are left out; the donor was told from shared clones.

The V and J genes are TRBV27 and TRBJ2-3; D is perhaps TRBD2 (6 bases). Trimming shortened V by 0 bases and J by 5 bases, and 15 bases separated the two germline ends. Per germline, CDR1 MNHEY and CDR2 SMNVEV (reference sequence). The CDR3 contains 16 residues. CDR3 in amino acids: CASSLSGGAAVDTQYF. The CDR3 DNA follows: TGTGCCAGCAGTTTATCTGGCGGGGCCGCGGTAGATACGCAGTATTTT.

This rearrangement joins TRBV3-1 to TRBJ2-3; D gene uncertain. This CDR3 is 15 amino acids long. CDR1 is LGHDT and CDR2 is YNNKEL in the germline V gene (reference sequence). The V end lost 4 bases, the J end lost 1 base, and 12 bases lay between the germline ends. CDR3 DNA: TGTGCCAGCAGCCTGCAACGCAGCGGCACAGATACGCAGTATTTT. Translation gives CASSLQRSGTDTQYF.

V gene TRBV20-1 combines with J gene TRBJ2-2; D unresolved. The length of the CDR3 is 13 residues. The germline V gene has CDR1 DFQATT and CDR2 SNEGSKA (reference sequence). V gave up 6 bases and J gave up 7 bases, with 15 bases separating them. In nucleotides, the CDR3 is TGCAGTGCCCCGGAGCAAAAGCTCGGGGAGCTGTTTTTT. It yields the protein CSAPEQKLGELFF.

This clonotype occurred a few times. The rearrangement uses TRBV20-1 and TRBJ1-1; D remains unclear. This CDR3 spans 14 amino acids. Germline V gene data show CDR1 as DFQATT and CDR2 as SNEGSKA (reference sequence). The V end was cut by 3 bases, the J end by 3 bases, with 14 bases between. The CDR3 nucleotides read TGCAGTGCTAGTCGGGTGTCCCGCGACACTGAAGCTTTCTTT. Translating gives CSASRVSRDTEAFF.

This clonotype showed up just once. The V and J genes are TRBV20-1 and TRBJ1-1; D remains unclear. Germline CDR1 DFQATT, CDR2 SNEGSKA (reference sequence). Trimming took off 3 bases at V and 1 base at J, with 12 bases between the two ends. CDR3 length equals 14 residues. In nucleotides, the CDR3 is TGCAGTGCTAGGGGAGGACGGGAGAACACTGAAGCTTTCTTT. Protein: CSARGGRENTEAFF.

The rearrangement joins TRBV14 to TRBJ2-5; TRBD2 might be the D (6 bases). This CDR3 region has 16 residues. Germline CDR1 SGHDN, CDR2 FVKESK. Trimming pared 1 base from V and 4 bases from J, leaving 16 bases between. CDR3 in amino acids: CASSQGTGTGGETQYF. The CDR3 region has the DNA TGTGCCAGCAGCCAAGGCACCGGGACTGGCGGAGAGACCCAGTACTTC.

This clonotype was detected a few times. V gene TRBV3-1 combines with J gene TRBJ1-6, with a weak D call TRBD1 (6 bases). This CDR3 comprises 15 residues. Trimming shortened V by 4 bases and J by 8 bases, and 15 bases separated the two germline ends. CDR1 and CDR2 from the germline V gene are LGHDT and YNNKEL (reference sequence). CDR3 loop: CASSPGGGWDSPLHF. The CDR3 DNA reads as TGTGCCAGCAGCCCGGGCGGGGGCTGGGATTCACCCCTCCACTTT.

There are a few counts of this clonotype. The V call is TRBV12-3 or TRBV12-4, the J call TRBJ2-1; the match to TRBD1 covers 7 bases. V shed 3 bases, J shed 8 bases, and the junction held 19 bases outside the gene matches. The CDR3 runs 18 residues. The CDR3 coding sequence is TGTGCCAGCAGTTTTCGGGCCCGGGACAGCGTTGCTGTCGATGAGCAGTTCTTC. Translating it yields CASSFRARDSVAVDEQFF.

The chain uses TRBV7-6 and TRBJ1-1; D is uncertain. Between the trimmed V and J ends, which lost 3 bases and 3 bases, there was a span of 14 bases. The CDR3 has 15 amino acids. Germline V gives CDR1 SGHVS, CDR2 FNYEAQ. CDR3 DNA sequence: TGTGCCAGCAGCTTTGGAAGTCTAGCTGACACTGAAGCTTTCTTT. Its translation: CASSFGSLADTEAFF.

This clonotype was seen a few times. This rearrangement joins TRBV7-2 to TRBJ2-1; D is perhaps TRBD1 (6 bases). V gave up 1 base and J gave up 12 bases, with 7 bases separating them. The CDR3 extends over 11 amino acids. CDR1 and CDR2 from the germline V gene are SGHTA and FQGNSA. The CDR3 DNA is TGTGCCAGCAGCTTAGGAGGGGGGCAGTTCTTC. This translates into CASSLGGGQFF.

The genes are TRBV5-1 and TRBJ1-1; D unresolved. Germline CDR1 is SGHRS and CDR2 is YFSETQ. V lost 5 bases and J 2 bases, leaving 13 bases between the germline ends. The CDR3 covers 14 residues. CDR3: CASSLGVVNTEAFF. The CDR3 coding sequence is TGCGCCAGCAGTCTCGGGGTCGTTAACACTGAAGCTTTCTTT.

The chain links TRBV20-1 to TRBJ1-3; a possible D gene is TRBD1 (6 bases). The V and J ends lost 6 bases and 6 bases respectively, with 15 bases between them. The CDR3 is 13 amino acids. Germline V gene data show CDR1 as DFQATT and CDR2 as SNEGSKA (reference sequence). The CDR3 loop is CSAPDDRQNTIYF. CDR3 in DNA: TGCAGTGCCCCGGACGACAGGCAAAACACCATATATTTT.

The chain links TRBV6-6 to TRBJ1-6; TRBD1 matches at 9 bases. The V and J ends lost 7 bases and 9 bases, in that order; junction bases with no gene match: 13. Germline V lookup: CDR1 MNHNY, CDR2 SVGAGI (reference sequence). This CDR3 contains 16 residues. DNA for the CDR3: TGTGCCAGCAAGCAACCACAGGGGGCGGGTGGTTCACCCCTCCACTTT. It codes for CASKQPQGAGGSPLHF.

This clonotype was seen only a few times. This sequence joins TRBV11-2 and TRBJ2-1; 10 bases match TRBD2. The CDR3 contains 15 residues. Losses at the gene ends were 4 bases for V and 5 bases for J; bases not matched to a gene: 5. Germline V gene data show CDR1 as SGHAT and CDR2 as FQNNGV. This CDR3 is CASSSTSGTDNEQFF. In DNA, the CDR3 is TGTGCCAGCAGCTCAACTAGCGGGACCGACAATGAGCAGTTCTTC.